The clone carrying this TCR beta chain was detected a few times. As yet, its antigen is unknown. These data are taken from a study of CD8+ T cells in alopecia areata. Study-wide background: The tofacitinib course ran for 6 to 18 months and was followed by 6 months off drug.

Treatment described: oral pan-JAK inhibitor, 5-10 mg twice daily. The study team obtained lesional scalp punch biopsies and peripheral blood from alopecia areata patients. Extracted RNA was reverse transcribed, and the resulting cDNA served as sequencing template. Assay used: immunoSEQ multiplex PCR; TCRdb lists only in-frame clones, some missing. The data show more than 95,000 clones, about three fifths seen once. Overall study findings and caveats: Sequence data from scalp samples additionally include resident alphabeta T cells of normal skin.

The receptor was derived from a human donor with alopecia areata. Source: CD8+ T cells sorted from blood, taken at week 4, from a patient treated with tofacitinib.

The CDR3 sequence is CASSPRQGRETQYF. CDR3 DNA: TGTGCCAGCAGCCCGCGACAGGGCAGGGAGACCCAGTACTTC. The chain combines TRBV13 with TRBJ2-5; 7 positions match TRBD1. With V trimmed by 5 bases and J by 5 bases, 8 bases remained unmatched. Germline V lookup: CDR1 PRHDT, CDR2 FYEKMQ (reference sequence). This CDR3 is 14 amino acids long.